This T cell receptor beta chain was recovered during a study of blood T cell repertoires in COVID-19 (dated by TCRdb to about 2020). A note on the overall study: The collaborator samples originated in the United States, Italy and Spain and spanned the acute and convalescent phases of COVID-19. The sample metadata nearly always contained a de-identified subject ID, COVID-19 status, age in years and sex. Samples were obtained from the ongoing ImmuneRACE study (first 160 participants) and from about 1,300 subjects provided by 6 global collaborators. HLA class I and class II types, where available, came from metadata supplied by the sample provider rather than from assay-based typing. The prospective study material was composed of cDNA or gDNA derived from T cells, B-cell-depleted T cells, or PBMCs. The repertoires were released in a freely available public database meant as a resource for research on the immune response to SARS-CoV-2. The dataset comprised deeply sampled blood TCRbeta repertoires from subjects exposed to, actively infected with, or recovered from COVID-19. What the authors observed across the whole study: The quantity of clinical and demographic metadata differed by source and by participant and was supplied without curation.

Worth noting for this clone: The antigen it binds to is not known. It has no much larger one-base neighbor in the sample; base qualities were not kept.

Collaborating institutions collected whole blood in K2EDTA tubes following their own protocols. For TCRbeta analysis, collaborator samples were shipped as frozen whole blood, as isolated PBMCs, or as DNA extracted from either sample type. Including the terminal cysteine and phenylalanine, the CDR3 comprises 15 residues. The DNA shown is the 45-base CDR3, in frame from base 1. V is clipped by 3 bases and J by 5 bases, and the sequence between their germline boundaries is 20 bases long. The germline V gene (reference sequence) gives CDR1 as GTSNPN and CDR2 as SVGIG. TCRbeta CDR3 regions were amplified from genomic DNA by means of the immunoSEQ Assay, a bias-controlled multiplex PCR. The paper's processing steps were these. Within the assay, amplification of reference gene primers was used to estimate how many nucleated cells each sample contained. Sequence reads were collapsed and filtered to measure the absolute abundance of every unique TCRbeta CDR3 rearrangement. For each sample, productive Simpson clonality was calculated as the square root of Simpson's diversity index over productive rearrangements. In its TCRdb copy, this immuneACCESS table keeps in-frame sequences only and misses some clones. Where compared with another copy, unresolved V genes explain less than half of these, and the others have no known cause. Clone size and V and J calls were adopted from that table, with D and trimming inferred from the DNA. In all, the sample holds over 15,000 clones, and 76% of those were seen once. The ten largest clones add up to 25% to 35% of the sample.

Here the chain combines TRBV30 and TRBJ2-7; TRBD2 might be the D gene, on 6 matching bases. The clonotype was recovered from an older man with active or convalescent COVID-19. The specimen was peripheral blood. DNA sequence: TGTGCCTGGAGAGACAGCGGGCCCGTCCGGCACGAGCAGTACTTC. The translation is CAWRDSGPVRHEQYF.